One sample yielded the 11 T cell receptor beta chains listed below, sequenced in a study of cytomegalovirus exposure and HLA in healthy donors. The PCR had 60 Vbeta and 13 Jbeta primers. Profiling relied on immunoSEQ multiplex PCR, and the TCRdb table lists in-frame clones only, not all of them. The sample comprises under 200,000 clones, roughly 76% of which are singletons, and 1.2% to 1.5% rests with the top ten. Sequences were obtained from PBMCs. Receptors were obtained from a man in his sixties in good health and CMV-seronegative.

The rearrangement joins TRBV5-5 to TRBJ1-5, with D possibly TRBD1 on 5 matching bases. Trimming pared 0 bases from V and 1 base from J, leaving 8 bases between. Looked up from germline, CDR1 is SGHKS and CDR2 is YYEKEE (reference sequence). CDR3 length: 15 amino acids. CDR3 DNA sequence: TGTGCCAGCAGCTTGGTAGGGGCCAGCAATCAGCCCCAGCATTTT. It encodes CASSLVGASNQPQHF.

The chain uses TRBV19 and TRBJ1-2; 8 positions agree with TRBD1. Germline V gene sequence: CDR1 LNHDA, CDR2 SQIVND (reference sequence). The CDR3 covers 16 residues. V lost 3 bases to trimming and J lost 4 bases; unmatched junction nucleotides: 10. The CDR3 spells CASSIWGQAPIYGYTF. In nucleotides, the CDR3 is TGTGCCAGTAGTATTTGGGGACAGGCACCTATCTATGGCTACACCTTC.

The chain carries TRBV6-1 and TRBJ1-5; D gene uncertain. Germline lookup yields CDR1 MNHNS and CDR2 SASEGT. V was shortened by 9 bases and J by 5 bases, with 14 bases between the two germline ends. The CDR3 length is 13 residues. This CDR3 is CASCFTRDQPQHF. CDR3 nucleotides: TGTGCCAGTTGCTTCACCCGGGATCAGCCCCAGCATTTT.

The chain employs TRBV6-6 and TRBJ1-3; the match to TRBD1 covers 9 bases. Germline values: CDR1 MNHNY, CDR2 SVGAGI (reference sequence). V lost 8 bases and J lost 2; bases outside the gene matches: 7. The length of the CDR3 is 15 residues. The CDR3 region is CASLRRDRAGNTIYF. DNA for the CDR3: TGTGCCAGCCTCCGCCGGGACAGGGCTGGAAACACCATATATTTT.

This clone was counted only a few times. The V call is TRBV9, the J call TRBJ1-1; D gene uncertain. Germline loops: CDR1 SGDLS, CDR2 YYNGEE. The CDR3 extends over 14 amino acids. The ends were cut back, 3 bases at V and 4 bases at J, with 13 bases in the middle. This CDR3 reads CASSALLAGTEAFF. The CDR3 DNA sequence: TGTGCCAGCAGCGCCCTCTTGGCGGGCACTGAAGCTTTCTTT.

This clone was counted between two and nine times. V and J are TRBV7-2 and TRBJ2-4; possible D gene TRBD2, 6 bases. The CDR3 is 13 amino acids. Germline CDR1 SGHTA, CDR2 FQGNSA. Trimming pared 3 bases from V and 6 bases from J, leaving 9 bases between. In DNA, the CDR3 is TGTGCCAGCAGCTTTAGTAGCGGAAACATTCAGTACTTC. Translated: CASSFSSGNIQYF.

This clone was seen only a few times. In DNA, the CDR3 is TGTGCCAGCAGTACGTCTAGCGGTATCACTCATGAAAAACTGTTTTTT. It codes for CASSTSSGITHEKLFF. The chain carries TRBV28 and TRBJ1-4; D gene ambiguous. This CDR3 contains 16 residues. The germline gives CDR1 MDHEN, CDR2 SYDVKM. Trimming took 5 bases from V and 6 from J, leaving 19 bases between them. The whole variable domain, remainder taken from reference TRBV28 and TRBJ1-4, is DVKVTQSSRYLVKRTGEKVFLECVQDMDHENMFWYRQDPGLGLRLIYFSYDVKMKEKGDIPEGYSVSREKKERFSLILESASTNQTSMYLCASSTSSGITHEKLFFGSGTQLSVL.

This rearrangement joins TRBV10-1 to TRBJ2-7; D unresolved. Deletions cut 3 bases from V and 1 base from J, with 7 bases between. The CDR3 has 13 residues. Germline V lookup: CDR1 WNHNN, CDR2 SYGVQD (reference sequence). CDR3 amino acids: CASSEQLSYEQYF. The CDR3 DNA follows: TGCGCCAGCAGTGAACAGCTATCCTACGAGCAGTACTTC.

This chain uses TRBV7-9 with TRBJ1-3; D unresolved. Trimming shortened V by 2 bases and J by 1 base, and 9 bases separated the two germline ends. Germline V gene lookup returns CDR1 SEHNR and CDR2 FQNEAQ (reference sequence). This CDR3 spans 15 amino acids. Here the CDR3 reads CASSLSQASGNTIYF. The CDR3 nucleotides are TGTGCCAGCAGCTTATCCCAGGCGTCTGGAAACACCATATATTTT.

The genes are TRBV6-6 and TRBJ2-7; D may be TRBD1 (6 bases). V lost 5 bases to trimming and J lost 2 bases, with 13 bases between them. This CDR3 is built from 14 residues. In germline, CDR1 is MNHNY, CDR2 SVGAGI (reference sequence). CDR3 sequence: CASSRSDSPYEQYF. As DNA, the CDR3 is TGTGCCAGCAGTAGGTCGGACAGCCCCTACGAGCAGTACTTC.

The rearrangement uses TRBV12-5 and TRBJ2-2, with a weak D call TRBD2 (5 bases). CDR3 size: 16 residues. Per the germline V gene, CDR1 is LGHNT and CDR2 is FRNRAP. V was pared by 3 bases and J by 1 base, with 12 bases between. Here the CDR3 DNA reads TGTGCTAGTGGTTTCCAAGAAGGAGGGAACACCGGGGAGCTGTTTTTT. Protein: CASGFQEGGNTGELFF.